This is a list of T cell receptor beta chains from one sample in a study of blood T cell repertoires in COVID-19. The data were produced by immunoSEQ multiplex PCR, yet TCRdb's version contains in-frame clones alone and is incomplete. The table shows around 80,000 clones, with more than 80% occurring only once. The sequencing sample was made of peripheral blood. These receptors came from a woman older than 75 with acute or convalescent COVID-19. Each CDR3 is given with its conserved first and last residue. Fields, in order: J gene, V gene, CDR3 protein.

>TRBJ1-5|TRBV7-7
CASSKYDRAPYSNQPQHF
>TRBJ1-2|TRBV28
CASSLTGGVPPNYGYTF
>TRBJ1-4|TRBV6-6
CAIGDRGAHNEKLFF
>TRBJ1-2|TRBV19
CASSIGGTDGYTF
>TRBJ1-1|TRBV19
CASIRAGTEAFF
>TRBJ2-4|TRBV10-1
CASSEGGLAKNIQYF
>TRBJ1-4|TRBV7-9
CASSAHGEKLFF
>TRBJ2-2|TRBV19
CASSVDRVNTGELFF
>TRBJ1-2|TRBV4-1
CASSQGTLANYGYTF
>TRBJ1-2|TRBV2
CASSEDSGYTF
>TRBJ1-1|TRBV7-3
CASSRGTENTEAFF
>TRBJ1-2|TRBV29-1
CSVVGGIYGYTF
>TRBJ2-1|TRBV5-1
CASSAGTSGSNEQFF
>TRBJ1-1|TRBV2
CASSVELRQGHTEAFF
>TRBJ1-2|TRBV7-2
CASSLARGGRASGYTF
>TRBJ2-3|TRBV5-4
CASSSPTSGGDTQYF
>TRBJ1-1|TRBV6-6
CASSYPTQGTEAFF
>TRBJ1-1|TRBV19
CASSMGTGVISREAFF
>TRBJ2-1|TRBV19
CASSIRFGLADYNEQFF
>TRBJ2-7|TRBV5-1
CASSLERRDYEQYF
>TRBJ2-2|TRBV28
CASRDSGELFF
>TRBJ2-7|TRBV5-1
CASSLVGLDEQYF
>TRBJ2-3|TRBV5-1
CASSLGGTSEGTDTQYF
>TRBJ2-7|TRBV24-1
CATSDGGSGQGAYEQYF
>TRBJ1-1|TRBV4-1
CASSQGHRNTEAFF
>TRBJ2-3|TRBV12-2
CASRRGTGASTDTQYF
>TRBJ1-3|TRBV2
CASSLQGSGNTIYF
>TRBJ1-1|TRBV15
CATSSEPRTEAFF
>TRBJ2-5|TRBV6-5
CASRKQGHQETQYF
>TRBJ2-3|TRBV5-4
CASSVSGRDTQYF
>TRBJ2-7|TRBV9
CASSVTGNYEQYF
>TRBJ2-2|TRBV7-9
CASSAGTGNTGELFF
>TRBJ1-5|TRBV7-2
CASSPQNSNQPQHF
>TRBJ2-5|TRBV20-1
CSASGLADQETQYF
>TRBJ2-5|TRBV5-1
CASSLGQQQRETQYF
>TRBJ1-6|TRBV6-1
CASSERETNSPLHF
>TRBJ2-3|TRBV11-2
CASSLGLRDRGRDTQYF
>TRBJ2-6|TRBV5-1
CASSWTGGSGANVLTF
>TRBJ2-3|TRBV5-4
CASSFRLAGGTDTQYF
>TRBJ2-4|TRBV10-3
CAIGASGLAKNIQYF
>TRBJ2-1|TRBV5-1
CASSLVAGRSGEQFF
>TRBJ2-7|TRBV6-2/TRBV6-3
CASSYEFGEDEQYF
>TRBJ1-5|TRBV28
CASSLFRDSNQPQHF
>TRBJ1-1|TRBV4-2
CASSQVFRGSRGLNTEAFF
>TRBJ2-2|TRBV6-4
CASRSKDSPSVELFF
>TRBJ2-2|TRBV4-3
CASSVDRTGRAGELFF
>TRBJ2-5|TRBV27
CASSFRYGQEETQYF
>TRBJ1-5|TRBV9
CARFPEAARGLGQPQHF
>TRBJ2-7|TRBV11-1
CASSYGSYEQYF
>TRBJ2-2|TRBV7-6
CASSRTVAGNTGELFF
>TRBJ2-2|TRBV18
CASSPGTSGTPGELFF
>TRBJ1-6|TRBV21-1
CASTEIVWDSYNSPLHF
>TRBJ2-1|TRBV27
CASSFQAGWVNEQFF
>TRBJ2-3|TRBV6-5
CASSSRDRGTDTQYF
>TRBJ2-2|TRBV19
CASTPGTGFGTGELFF